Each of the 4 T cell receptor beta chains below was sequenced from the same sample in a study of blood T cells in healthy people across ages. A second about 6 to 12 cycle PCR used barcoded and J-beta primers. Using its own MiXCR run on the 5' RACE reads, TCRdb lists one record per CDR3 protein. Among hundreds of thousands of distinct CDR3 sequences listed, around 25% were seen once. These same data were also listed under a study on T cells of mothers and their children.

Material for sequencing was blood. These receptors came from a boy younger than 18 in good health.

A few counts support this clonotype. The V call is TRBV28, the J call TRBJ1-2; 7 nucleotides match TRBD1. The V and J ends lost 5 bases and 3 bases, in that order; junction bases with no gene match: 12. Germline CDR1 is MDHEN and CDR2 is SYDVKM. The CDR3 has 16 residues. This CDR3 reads CASSLTYRGPDYGYTF. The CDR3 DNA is TGTGCCAGCAGTCTAACCTACAGGGGCCCGGACTATGGCTACACCTTC.

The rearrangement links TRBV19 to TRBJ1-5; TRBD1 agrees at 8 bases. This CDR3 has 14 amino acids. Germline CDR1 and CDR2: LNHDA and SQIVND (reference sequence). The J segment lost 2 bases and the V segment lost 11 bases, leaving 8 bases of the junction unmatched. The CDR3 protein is CASNQGAGNQPQHF. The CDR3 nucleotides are TGTGCCTCAAATCAGGGGGCTGGCAATCAGCCCCAGCATTTT.

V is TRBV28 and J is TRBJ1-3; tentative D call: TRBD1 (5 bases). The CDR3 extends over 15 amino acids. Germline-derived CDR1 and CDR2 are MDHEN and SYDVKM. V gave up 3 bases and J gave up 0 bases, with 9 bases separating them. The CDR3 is CASSFLTGSGNTIYF. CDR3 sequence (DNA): TGTGCCAGCAGTTTCCTCACAGGCTCTGGAAACACCATATATTTT.

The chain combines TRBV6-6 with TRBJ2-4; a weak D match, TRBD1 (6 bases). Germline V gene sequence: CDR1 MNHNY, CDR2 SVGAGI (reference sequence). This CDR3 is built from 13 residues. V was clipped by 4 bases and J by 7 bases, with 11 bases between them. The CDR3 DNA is TGTGCCAGCAGTTCGGGGCAGGGGAACATTCAGTACTTC. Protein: CASSSGQGNIQYF.